A single sample gave rise to the 23 T cell receptor beta chains below, sequenced in a study of human T cells and chemical hapten exposure. TCRdb called the RACE reads again in MiXCR, with one record for every CDR3 protein. The sample yields under 450,000 distinct CDR3 sequences, approximately 5.1% seen once. Time point of the sample: patch test 1, 2 weeks after DPC sensitization. The treatment was: therapeutic diphenylcyclopropenone sensitization with weekly scalp DPC. The sample consisted of whole blood, taken in connection with sensitization to the hapten diphenylcyclopropenone (DPC). All receptors derive from a woman in her forties or fifties with alopecia areata. Some clones in this sample may be carry-over from other donors' samples.

The chain joins TRBV21-1 to TRBJ1-1; the D call TRBD1 from the table was never checked on the DNA. TRBV21-1 is a documented pseudogene. The CDR3 is made up of 17 amino acids. The CDR3 reads CATDYQTGPVPNTEAFF. The CDR3 DNA reads as TGTGCCACCGACTACCAGACAGGACCGGTACCGAACACTGAAGCTTTCTTT.

This clonotype was seen repeatedly, ten times or more. The J gene is TRBJ1-5, the V gene TRBV19; possible D gene TRBD1, 5 bases. This CDR3 is 17 amino acids long. V lost 3 bases and J 5 bases, leaving 20 bases between the germline ends. The germline V gene has CDR1 LNHDA and CDR2 SQIVND (reference sequence). CDR3 protein: CASSMGRSAAIDQPQHF. The CDR3 bases are TGTGCCAGTAGTATGGGGCGGAGCGCAGCGATAGATCAGCCCCAGCATTTT.

The V and J genes are TRBV10-2 and TRBJ2-7; no clear D gene. Trimming cost V 4 bases and J 3 bases, with 16 bases left between them. The V gene's germline CDR1 is WSHSY and CDR2 SAAADI. The CDR3 covers 15 residues. The DNA of the CDR3 is TGCGCCAGCAGTGTGTCGGGTGGTGCTTACTACGAGCAGTACTTC. Protein sequence: CASSVSGGAYYEQYF.

V is TRBV6-5 and J is TRBJ2-3; D perhaps matches TRBD1 (6 bases). The V end was cut by 5 bases, the J end by 2 bases, with 14 bases between. Germline V gives CDR1 MNHEY, CDR2 SVGAGI. This CDR3 has 15 residues. The CDR3 DNA reads TGTGCCAGCAGTCTCCTGACAGGTGTCACAGATACGCAGTATTTT. Its translation is CASSLLTGVTDTQYF.

To note about this clonotype: This clone may be a read error of a much larger clone one base away. Without the conserved terminal phenylalanine or tryptophan, this CDR3 likely stems from a read error. This chain uses TRBV20-1 with TRBJ1-6; a possible D gene is TRBD1 (5 bases). The V end was cut by 1 base, the J end by 7 bases, with 8 bases between. The CDR3 length is 13 residues. Germline V CDR1 and CDR2: DFQATT, SNEGSKA (reference sequence). CDR3 amino acids: CSARVDRNSPLHL. The CDR3 DNA is TGCAGTGCTAGAGTTGACAGAAATTCACCCCTCCACTTA.

The sample holds many counts of this clonotype. Written as DNA, the CDR3 is TGTGCCTGGAGTCGGACCGGGACTTACGTAGATACGCAGTATTTT. Its translation: CAWSRTGTYVDTQYF. The V gene is TRBV30, the J gene TRBJ2-3; maybe TRBD2 (6 bases). Germline V gene data show CDR1 as GTSNPN and CDR2 as SVGIG (reference sequence). The germline V and J ends were trimmed by 2 bases and 5 bases, with 17 bases remaining between them. The CDR3 extends over 15 amino acids. The variable domain in full, with the rest retrieved from reference TRBV30 and TRBJ2-3, is SQTIHQWPATLVQPVGSPLSLECTVEGTSNPNLYWYRQAAGRGLQLLFYSVGIGQISSEVPQNLSASRPQDRQFILSSKKLLLSDSGFYLCAWSRTGTYVDTQYFGPGTRLTVL.

This clonotype has at least ten counts. V and J are TRBV28 and TRBJ1-5, with D maybe TRBD1 (6 bases). Between the trimmed V and J ends, which lost 6 bases and 7 bases, there was a span of 19 bases. CDR3 length: 15 residues. CDR1 and CDR2 from the germline V gene are MDHEN and SYDVKM. The chain's CDR3 is CASRFQGLTGQPQHF. DNA of the CDR3: TGTGCCAGCAGATTCCAGGGACTTACAGGGCAGCCCCAGCATTTT.

The V gene is TRBV5-6, the J gene TRBJ2-7; D remains unclear. The CDR3 has 12 residues. The V and J ends lost 0 bases and 10 bases respectively, with 11 bases between them. Germline V lookup: CDR1 SGHDT, CDR2 YYEEEE. CDR3 nucleotide sequence: TGTGCCAGCAGCTTGGGAGGTCCGCTTCAGTACTTC. Translated: CASSLGGPLQYF.

Many counts were recorded for this clonotype. The gene calls are TRBV9 and TRBJ1-3; D unclear. Trimming took 0 bases from V and 0 from J, leaving 10 bases between them. From germline, CDR1 is SGDLS and CDR2 YYNGEE. The CDR3 extends over 16 amino acids. CDR3 bases: TGTGCCAGCAGCGTAGATCAGCCTAACTCTGGAAACACCATATATTTT. Its protein is CASSVDQPNSGNTIYF.

In this sample, this clonotype turned up many times. This chain connects TRBV6-6 to TRBJ1-1, with D possibly being TRBD1 (5 bases). The CDR3 has 16 amino acids. The germline gives CDR1 MNHNY, CDR2 SVGAGI (reference sequence). V was cut by 2 bases and J by 0 bases, with 13 bases left in between. The CDR3 protein is CASSYLAGSMNTEAFF. CDR3 nucleotide sequence: TGTGCCAGCAGTTACCTGGCAGGGAGTATGAACACTGAAGCTTTCTTT.

This clonotype was seen repeatedly, ten times or more. This rearrangement joins TRBV18 to TRBJ2-2, with D perhaps TRBD1 (6 bases). Trimming took off 3 bases at V and 1 base at J, with 12 bases between the two ends. The CDR3 covers 16 residues. Germline V lookup: CDR1 KGHSH, CDR2 LQKENI. The CDR3: CASSPLTGQNTGELFF. CDR3 bases: TGTGCCAGCTCACCTCTAACAGGGCAGAACACCGGGGAGCTGTTTTTT.

This clonotype has just a few counts. Written as DNA, the CDR3 is TGTGCCAGCAGTTTCGGGCGTTCGCAGTACTTC. Protein: CASSFGRSQYF. The V call is TRBV28, the J call TRBJ2-7; the D is unclear. Germline values: CDR1 MDHEN, CDR2 SYDVKM. Trimming took off 3 bases at V and 9 bases at J, with 9 bases between the two ends. CDR3 size: 11 residues. The full variable domain, in which reference TRBV28 and TRBJ2-7 provide the parts outside the CDR3, is DVKVTQSSRYLVKRTGEKVFLECVQDMDHENMFWYRQDPGLGLRLIYFSYDVKMKEKGDIPEGYSVSREKKERFSLILESASTNQTSMYLCASSFGRSQYFGPGTRLTVT.

The V call is TRBV6-2 or TRBV6-3, the J call TRBJ2-3; TRBD1 agrees at 7 bases. CDR1 is MNHEY, CDR2 SVGEGT, per germline. This CDR3 spans 17 amino acids. V shed 0 bases and J 0 bases; nucleotides not matched to a gene: 6. The CDR3 DNA is TGTGCCAGCAGTTACTCGACAGGGTTTCCTAGCACAGATACGCAGTATTTT. It is translated as CASSYSTGFPSTDTQYF.

This rearrangement joins TRBV29-1 to TRBJ2-7; D tentatively reads TRBD1 or TRBD2 (5 bases each). In germline, CDR1 is SQVTM, CDR2 ANQGSEA. This CDR3 contains 12 residues. The V end lost 3 bases, the J end lost 2 bases, and 8 bases lay between the germline ends. The CDR3 region is CSVDRGPYEQYF. The CDR3 nucleotides are TGCAGCGTTGATCGGGGACCCTACGAGCAGTACTTC.

This sequence joins TRBV7-9 and TRBJ2-1, with 10 bases lining up with TRBD2. This CDR3 contains 15 residues. CDR1 and CDR2 from the germline V gene are SEHNR and FQNEAQ (reference sequence). V lost 5 bases to trimming and J lost 3 bases; unmatched junction nucleotides: 4. CDR3 DNA: TGTGCCAGCAGCGACACTAGCGGGAACTACAATGAGCAGTTCTTC. Amino acid sequence: CASSDTSGNYNEQFF.

This clonotype has just a few counts. The CDR3 nucleotides read TGCAGTGCTGGGACAGGGGGGGACTATGGCTACACCTTC. Translation: CSAGTGGDYGYTF. This sequence joins TRBV20-1 and TRBJ1-2, with 11 bases lining up with TRBD1. Losses at the gene ends were 5 bases for V and 3 bases for J; bases not matched to a gene: 2. This CDR3 is built from 13 residues. Per the germline V gene, CDR1 is DFQATT and CDR2 is SNEGSKA (reference sequence).

This chain uses TRBV12-3 or TRBV12-4 with TRBJ2-5; TRBD1 matches at 10 bases. CDR3 length equals 17 residues. The trim removed 2 bases at V and 5 bases at J, leaving 11 bases unmatched. Here the CDR3 reads CASSLYSTGGERETQYF. CDR3 nucleotides: TGTGCCAGCAGTTTATACTCGACAGGGGGCGAGAGGGAGACCCAGTACTTC.

This clonotype showed up many times. This sequence joins TRBV5-5 and TRBJ1-6; D might be TRBD1 (6 bases). V dropped 1 base and J dropped 10 bases, with 24 bases sitting between them. The CDR3 runs 18 residues. Germline CDR1 reads SGHKS; CDR2 reads YYEKEE (reference sequence). The CDR3 DNA reads TGTGCCAGCAGCTTGAATGTGGTATCAGGGGCAATCGGATCACCCCTCCACTTT. Residues: CASSLNVVSGAIGSPLHF. The whole variable domain, remainder taken from reference TRBV5-5 and TRBJ1-6, is DAGVTQSPTHLIKTRGQQVTLRCSPISGHKSVSWYQQVLGQGPQFIFQYYEKEERGRGNFPDRFSARQFPNYSSELNVNALLLGDSALYLCASSLNVVSGAIGSPLHFGNGTRLTVT.

There are a few counts of this clonotype. This chain links TRBV27 with TRBJ1-6; a weak D match, TRBD1 (5 bases). The CDR3 loop spans 15 amino acids. The germline V gene encodes CDR1 MNHEY and CDR2 SMNVEV (reference sequence). V dropped 3 bases and J dropped 8 bases, with 14 bases sitting between them. The CDR3 reads CASSLGLRLDSPLHF. DNA of the CDR3: TGTGCCAGCAGTTTGGGGCTGCGATTGGATTCACCCCTCCACTTT.

This clonotype was seen only a few times. V is TRBV6-4 and J is TRBJ1-6; 7 bases map to TRBD1. V lost 2 bases, J lost 5 bases, and 15 bases stayed unmatched. The CDR3 consists of 19 residues. CDR1 is MRHNA and CDR2 is SNTAGT in the germline V gene. The CDR3 DNA follows: TGTGCCAGCAGTGACCCAAGAAGACCAAGGGGGCCCCATAATTCACCCCTCCACTTT. This encodes CASSDPRRPRGPHNSPLHF.

This clonotype has at least ten counts. The chain combines TRBV29-1 with TRBJ1-2, with D possibly being TRBD1 (6 bases). V dropped 4 bases and J dropped 0 bases, with 9 bases sitting between them. Per germline, CDR1 SQVTM and CDR2 ANQGSEA. This CDR3 has 13 amino acids. CDR3 bases: TGCAGCGTTGCGGGACACCCTAACTATGGCTACACCTTC. The encoded protein is CSVAGHPNYGYTF.

This clonotype was seen at least ten times. The V gene is TRBV7-2, the J gene TRBJ2-7, with 14 nucleotides matching TRBD2. Germline CDR1 and CDR2: SGHTA and FQGNSA. V lost 4 bases, J lost 5 bases, and 4 bases stayed unmatched. The CDR3 has 15 residues. This chain's CDR3 is CASSSGLAGAHEQYF. CDR3 coding DNA: TGTGCCAGCAGCTCGGGACTAGCGGGGGCCCACGAGCAGTACTTC.

This clonotype has more than one count but fewer than ten. This chain joins TRBV29-1 and TRBJ1-3; D is uncertain. There are 12 residues in the CDR3. In germline, CDR1 is SQVTM, CDR2 ANQGSEA. V lost 7 bases, J lost 2 bases, and 9 bases lay in between. CDR3 protein: CSADVAGNTIYF. The CDR3 DNA reads as TGCAGCGCGGATGTCGCTGGAAACACCATATATTTT.